The 16 T cell receptor beta chains below all came from one sample that was sequenced in a study of blood T cells in healthy people across ages (dated by TCRdb to 2015 to 2017). Library method: 5' RACE. TCRdb lists the instrument as Illumina HiSeq 2500. A second PCR of about 6 to 11 cycles was run with a J-beta primer mix and a sample-barcoded 5' primer. TCRdb trimmed public reads at Q25 via fastp, called clones via MiXCR and kept in-frame beta chains. Identical CDR3 proteins give one entry, which carries the most common genes and DNA. The sample table holds roughly 930,000 distinct CDR3 sequences, of which roughly 43% were seen once. The ten largest clones represent about an eighth of the sample. The sequenced material came from blood. The receptors come from a man between 25 and 39 years old in good health.

Only a few counts were recorded for this clonotype. The chain is built from TRBV7-9 and TRBJ1-5; D unresolved. The germline V and J ends were trimmed by 6 bases and 8 bases, with 11 bases remaining between them. The CDR3 is made up of 12 amino acids. Germline CDR1 and CDR2: SEHNR and FQNEAQ (reference sequence). The CDR3 here is CASSHGEEPQHF. For the CDR3, the DNA is TGTGCCAGCAGTCATGGGGAGGAGCCCCAGCATTTT. Full variable domain (rest looked up from reference TRBV7-9 and TRBJ1-5): DTGVSQNPRHKITKRGQNVTFRCDPISEHNRLYWYRQTLGQGPEFLTYFQNEAQLEKSRLLSDRFSAERPKGSFSTLEIQRTEQGDSAMYLCASSHGEEPQHFGDGTRLSIL.

This clonotype was detected once. A much larger clone lies a single base off, so this may be a read error. CDR3 sequence (DNA): TGCAGTGCTAAGAATATGGGACAGGGAAGGGAGACCCAGTACTTC. Protein product: CSAKNMGQGRETQYF. The chain uses TRBV20-1 and TRBJ2-5; 9 nucleotides agree with TRBD1. V dropped 4 bases and J dropped 5; count of bases not matched to a gene: 11. CDR1 is DFQATT, CDR2 SNEGSKA, per germline (reference sequence). This CDR3 contains 15 residues.

In regard to this clonotype: Compared with germline, one end of the junction differs, possibly owing to a read error. The rearrangement joins TRBV12-3 or TRBV12-4 to TRBJ1-2; TRBD1 agrees at 9 bases. The CDR3 loop spans 17 amino acids. DNA for the CDR3: TGTGCCAGCACATTTTCCGGGACAGGGTTCTCTAACTATGGCCACACCTTC. Amino acid sequence: CASTFSGTGFSNYGHTF.

V usage is TRBV20-1 and J usage is TRBJ2-2; 9 bases fit TRBD2. Germline V CDR1 and CDR2: DFQATT, SNEGSKA (reference sequence). V gave up 4 bases and J gave up 7 bases; unmatched junction bases: 7. There are 14 residues in the CDR3. Here the CDR3 reads CSAILAGGDGELFF. The CDR3 coding sequence is TGCAGTGCTATACTGGCGGGAGGGGACGGGGAGCTGTTTTTT.

In this sample, this clonotype turned up a few times. The chain couples TRBV6-5 to TRBJ2-1; 9 positions agree with TRBD2. Trimming cost V 2 bases and J 6 bases; bases outside gene matches: 8. From germline, CDR1 is MNHEY and CDR2 SVGAGI. The CDR3 sequence is 16 residues long. CDR3 protein: CASSYASSGGSNEQFF. The CDR3 DNA reads TGTGCCAGCAGTTACGCAAGTAGCGGGGGATCCAATGAGCAGTTCTTC.

The table lists this clonotype with a few counts. The rearrangement joins TRBV10-3 to TRBJ2-3, with D unresolved. Trimming took 4 bases from V and 4 from J, leaving 9 bases between them. Germline V gene data show CDR1 as ENHRY and CDR2 as SYGVKD. This CDR3 is built from 13 residues. CDR3: CAISADMADTQYF. As DNA, the CDR3 is TGTGCCATCAGTGCCGACATGGCAGATACGCAGTATTTT.

The V and J genes are TRBV30 and TRBJ1-4, with a possible D match to TRBD1 (6 bases). The CDR3 spans 14 residues. The germline V gene has CDR1 GTSNPN and CDR2 SVGIG (reference sequence). V was pared by 0 bases and J by 10 bases, with 15 bases between. CDR3 nucleotide sequence: TGTGCCTGGAGTGTTACAGGGAGCATAGGAAAACTGTTTTTT. As protein: CAWSVTGSIGKLFF.

This chain connects TRBV20-1 to TRBJ2-1; 7 nucleotides match TRBD1. Germline assignment: CDR1 DFQATT and CDR2 SNEGSKA (reference sequence). There are 14 residues in the CDR3. The V and J ends lost 4 bases and 4 bases, in that order; junction bases with no gene match: 7. Here the CDR3 DNA reads TGCAGTGCTAAGGGACAGACCATTTACAATGAGCAGTTCTTC. Residues: CSAKGQTIYNEQFF.

This rearrangement joins TRBV10-3 to TRBJ2-5, with D tentatively TRBD1 (6 bases). Germline CDR1 reads ENHRY; CDR2 reads SYGVKD. This CDR3 region has 14 residues. V dropped 2 bases and J dropped 11 bases, with 18 bases sitting between them. The CDR3 sequence: CAISEPAGEWEQYF. CDR3 sequence (DNA): TGTGCCATCAGTGAGCCCGCAGGGGAGTGGGAGCAGTACTTC.

The chain couples TRBV13 to TRBJ2-3; D may match TRBD1 or TRBD2 (5 bases each). CDR1 and CDR2 from the germline V gene are PRHDT and FYEKMQ (reference sequence). CDR3 size: 14 residues. The ends were cut back, 7 bases at V and 5 bases at J, with 16 bases in the middle. CDR3 amino acids: CASNTGAVEDTQYF. CDR3 in DNA: TGTGCCAGCAATACCGGGGCTGTGGAAGATACGCAGTATTTT.

This sequence joins TRBV9 and TRBJ2-3; D is undetermined. The germline CDR1 and CDR2 sequences are SGDLS and YYNGEE. Trimming shortened V by 5 bases and J by 3 bases, and 7 bases separated the two germline ends. The CDR3 runs 12 residues. The CDR3 is CASRGMTDTQYF. Here the CDR3 DNA reads TGTGCCAGCAGGGGCATGACAGATACGCAGTATTTT.

V usage is TRBV5-5 and J usage is TRBJ2-7; perhaps TRBD1 as D (6 bases). The end of the DNA fits TRBJ2-5 better, so the J call may be wrong. CDR1 and CDR2 (germline): SGHKS, YYEKEE (reference sequence). CDR3 length equals 15 residues. The CDR3 sequence: CASSLQGPSAETQYF. In nucleotides, the CDR3 is TGTGCCAGCAGCCTACAGGGTCCATCGGCGGAGACCCAGTACTTC.

The genes are TRBV6-5 and TRBJ1-6; 10 bases fit TRBD1. Trimming cost V 5 bases and J 2 bases; bases outside gene matches: 3. The germline gives CDR1 MNHEY, CDR2 SVGAGI. The length of the CDR3 is 16 residues. DNA of the CDR3: TGTGCCAGCAGTCCGACAGGGGGCCCCTATAATTCACCCCTCCACTTT. Translation gives CASSPTGGPYNSPLHF.

This clonotype was recorded once. J is TRBJ2-3 and V is TRBV4-2; tentative D call: TRBD1 (5 bases). V dropped 4 bases and J dropped 2 bases, with 16 bases sitting between them. CDR3 length: 16 amino acids. The germline V gene encodes CDR1 LGHNA and CDR2 YNFKEQ. For the CDR3, the DNA is TGTGCCAGCAGCCGAAATAAAGGGGAACCCACAGATACGCAGTATTTT. Its protein is CASSRNKGEPTDTQYF.

The chain couples TRBV20-1 to TRBJ2-5, with D perhaps TRBD2 (6 bases). The germline gives CDR1 DFQATT, CDR2 SNEGSKA (reference sequence). CDR3 length: 15 residues. Trimming removed 4 bases at V and 11 bases at J, with 26 bases between. CDR3 in amino acids: CSAKLRDSAYDEQYF. CDR3 nucleotides: TGCAGTGCTAAACTCCGGGACTCGGCCTACGATGAGCAGTACTTC.

This clonotype turned up a few times. The chain recombines TRBV4-2 with TRBJ2-3, with D possibly matching TRBD2 (5 bases). Per the germline V gene, CDR1 is LGHNA and CDR2 is YNFKEQ. The CDR3 contains 15 residues. Trimming took 0 bases from V and 5 from J, leaving 12 bases between them. The CDR3 bases are TGTGCCAGCAGCCAAGATTCCGGGGAATTAGATACGCAGTATTTT. Its translation: CASSQDSGELDTQYF.